The source of this TCR beta chain is a study of blood T cell repertoires in COVID-19. The overall study: Sites in the United States, Italy and Spain provided acute and convalescent COVID-19 samples. T cells, B-cell-depleted T cells, or PBMCs supplied cDNA or gDNA.

In the original analysis: Reference gene primer amplification yielded estimated nucleated cell counts. Some clones are missing from TCRdb's copy, which holds only in-frame ones; the method was immunoSEQ multiplex PCR. The DNA gave D and trimming, while V, J and clone size come from that table. The sample lists 310,000 or so clones; roughly 90% were seen once. The sequence came from a woman aged 50 to 65 with active or convalescent COVID-19. Sequencing used peripheral blood.

The CDR3 DNA follows: TGTGCCAGCAGTCAAACAGGGGGTTGGGAGACCCAGTACTTC. Its translation is CASSQTGGWETQYF. The chain uses TRBV6-5 and TRBJ2-5; TRBD1 agrees at 8 bases. Trimming cost V 5 bases and J 5 bases; bases outside gene matches: 7. Germline V lookup: CDR1 MNHEY, CDR2 SVGAGI. The CDR3 is made up of 14 amino acids.